The rows below give T cell receptor beta chains drawn from one sample of a study of T cells in narcolepsy. The repertoire was sequenced with immunoSEQ multiplex PCR; TCRdb's copy has only in-frame clones and lacks some. The sample lists around 32,000 clones; around 79% were seen once. The sequencing sample was made of CD45RA- memory CD4+ T cells from PBMCs. The receptors derive from a human donor with narcolepsy. Both conserved end residues are trimmed from each CDR3.

v_call cdr3_aa
TRBV29-1 SVDNGGYQY
TRBV6-5 ASSPTSYEQY
TRBV29-1 SVVGSGTGVRSEAF
TRBV6-4 ASSDPRGTSGSEQF
TRBV10-3 ASTQGAGYEQY
TRBV29-1 STSRVDGYT
TRBV27 ASSLWGAGFYEQY
TRBV6-4 ASRAPDPPSYEQY
TRBV11-2 ASSSGPGQGAPLAF
TRBV2 ASRRPGQHGYT
TRBV6-1 ASSEAGQIQETQY
TRBV4-1 ASSLGRYYSNQPQH
TRBV5-1 ASRPSGSVGQETQY
TRBV7-2 ASSASLYEQY
TRBV11-2 ASSLVVIWGENNEQF
TRBV5-4 ASSLGLAGVDEQY
TRBV5-4 ASSLGGDRGRETQY
TRBV13 ASSLGLNTLKGNTIY
TRBV19 ASSLPPQVSNQPQH
TRBV7-2 ASSLGIVGSGNTIY
TRBV2 ASSVEGLSTDTQY
TRBV14 ASSQRLAGDHEQY
TRBV9 ASSGRGGTNYGYT
TRBV5-1 ASSLAGGSYEQY
TRBV11-2 ASSLEGNRLQETQY
TRBV5-6 ASSLAAQGRVSYT
TRBV28 ASSLSQGNSPLH
TRBV27 ASRSPWVEGYT
TRBV29-1 SAELQSSGANVLT
TRBV10-3 AIRTAERANEQY
TRBV6-1 AGQGGSYNSPLH
TRBV18 ASSPLTGENTIY
TRBV14 ASSPRVSGNTIY
TRBV6-5 ASSLRSGTDTQY
TRBV18 ASSPRQLDEQY
TRBV28 ASSLGGEGAKYGYT
TRBV4-1 ASSQDRGGDTGELF
TRBV7-8 ASSATQTTSYNEQF
TRBV18 ASSPTGGGNQPQH
TRBV5-1 ASSFGRAVDEQF
TRBV19 ASIAGTDYNEQF
TRBV7-9 ASSLGAENTEAF
TRBV10-3 AISETSTDTQY
TRBV5-1 ASRKGGPLSQETQY
TRBV30 AWSVGSGNTIY